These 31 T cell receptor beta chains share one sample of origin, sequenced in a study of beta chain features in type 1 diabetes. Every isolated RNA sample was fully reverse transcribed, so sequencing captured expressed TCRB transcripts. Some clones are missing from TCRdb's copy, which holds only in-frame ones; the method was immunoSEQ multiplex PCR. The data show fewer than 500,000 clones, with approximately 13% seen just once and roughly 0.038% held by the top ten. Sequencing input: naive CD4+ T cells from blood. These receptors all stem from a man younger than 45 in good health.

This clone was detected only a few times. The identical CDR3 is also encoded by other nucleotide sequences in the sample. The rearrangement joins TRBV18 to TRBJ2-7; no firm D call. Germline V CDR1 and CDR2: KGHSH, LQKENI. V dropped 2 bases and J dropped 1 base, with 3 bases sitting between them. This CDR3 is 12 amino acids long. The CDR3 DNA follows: TGTGCCAGCTCACCAGGTTCCTACGAGCAGTACTTC. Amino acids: CASSPGSYEQYF.

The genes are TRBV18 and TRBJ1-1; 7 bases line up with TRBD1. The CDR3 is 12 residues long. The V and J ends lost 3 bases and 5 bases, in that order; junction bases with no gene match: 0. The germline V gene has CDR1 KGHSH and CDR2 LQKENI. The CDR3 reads CASSPGQTEAFF. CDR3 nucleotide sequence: TGTGCCAGCTCACCGGGACAGACTGAAGCTTTCTTT.

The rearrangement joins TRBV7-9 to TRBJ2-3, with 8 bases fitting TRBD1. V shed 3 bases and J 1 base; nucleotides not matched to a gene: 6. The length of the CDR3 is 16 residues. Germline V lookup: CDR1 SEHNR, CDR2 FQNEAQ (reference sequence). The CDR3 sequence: CASSFLQGAGTDTQYF. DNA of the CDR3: TGTGCCAGCAGCTTCCTTCAGGGGGCCGGCACAGATACGCAGTATTTT.

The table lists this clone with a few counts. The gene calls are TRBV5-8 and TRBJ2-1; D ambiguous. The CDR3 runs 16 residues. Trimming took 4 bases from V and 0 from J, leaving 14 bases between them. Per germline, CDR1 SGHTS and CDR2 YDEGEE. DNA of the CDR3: TGTGCCAGCAGCCTCCAACAGCCGAGCTCCTACAATGAGCAGTTCTTC. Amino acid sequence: CASSLQQPSSYNEQFF.

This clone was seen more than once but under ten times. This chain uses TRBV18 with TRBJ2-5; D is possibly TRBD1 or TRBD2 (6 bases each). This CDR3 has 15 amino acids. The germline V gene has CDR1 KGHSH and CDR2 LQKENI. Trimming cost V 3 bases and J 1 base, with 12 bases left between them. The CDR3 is CASSPYREAQETQYF. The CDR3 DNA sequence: TGTGCCAGCTCACCGTACAGGGAGGCCCAAGAGACCCAGTACTTC.

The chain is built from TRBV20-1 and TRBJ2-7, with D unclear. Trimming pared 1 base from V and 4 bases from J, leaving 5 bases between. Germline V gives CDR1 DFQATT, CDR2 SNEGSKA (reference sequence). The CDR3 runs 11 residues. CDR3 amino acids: CSARGAYEQYF. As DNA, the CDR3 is TGCAGTGCTAGAGGCGCGTACGAGCAGTACTTC.

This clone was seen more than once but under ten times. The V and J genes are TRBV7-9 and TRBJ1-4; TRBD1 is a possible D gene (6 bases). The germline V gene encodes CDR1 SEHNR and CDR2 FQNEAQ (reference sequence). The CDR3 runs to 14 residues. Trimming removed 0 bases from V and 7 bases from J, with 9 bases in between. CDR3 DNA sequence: TGTGCCAGCAGCTTAGCTTTGGACAGTGAAAAACTGTTTTTT. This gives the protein CASSLALDSEKLFF.

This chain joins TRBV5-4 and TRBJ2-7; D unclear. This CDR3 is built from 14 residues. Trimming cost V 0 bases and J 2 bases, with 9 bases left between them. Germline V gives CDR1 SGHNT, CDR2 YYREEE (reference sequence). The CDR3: CASSLDSRTYEQYF. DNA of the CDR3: TGTGCCAGCAGCTTGGACTCGCGGACCTACGAGCAGTACTTC.

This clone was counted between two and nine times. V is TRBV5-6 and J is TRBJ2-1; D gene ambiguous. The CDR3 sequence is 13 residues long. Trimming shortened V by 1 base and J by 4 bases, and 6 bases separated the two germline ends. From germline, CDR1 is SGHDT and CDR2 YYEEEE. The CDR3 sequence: CASSLPGYNEQFF. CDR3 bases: TGTGCCAGCAGCTTGCCCGGTTACAATGAGCAGTTCTTC.

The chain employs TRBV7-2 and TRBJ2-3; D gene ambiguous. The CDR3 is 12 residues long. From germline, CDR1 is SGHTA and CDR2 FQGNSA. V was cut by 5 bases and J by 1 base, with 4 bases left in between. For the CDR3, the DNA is TGTGCCAGCAGCCGGGGCACAGATACGCAGTATTTT. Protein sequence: CASSRGTDTQYF.

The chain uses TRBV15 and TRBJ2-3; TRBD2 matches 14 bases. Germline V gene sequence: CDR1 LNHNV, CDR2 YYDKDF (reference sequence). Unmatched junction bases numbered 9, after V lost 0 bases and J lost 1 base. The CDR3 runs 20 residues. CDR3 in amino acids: CATSRDLRLAGGPGTDTQYF. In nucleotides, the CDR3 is TGTGCCACCAGCAGAGATCTACGACTAGCGGGAGGGCCGGGCACAGATACGCAGTATTTT.

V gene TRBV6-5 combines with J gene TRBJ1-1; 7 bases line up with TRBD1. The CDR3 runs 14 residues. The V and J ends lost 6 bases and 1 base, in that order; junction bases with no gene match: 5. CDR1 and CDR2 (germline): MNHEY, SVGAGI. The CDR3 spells CASREGTANTEAFF. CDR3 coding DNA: TGTGCCAGCAGGGAAGGGACAGCGAACACTGAAGCTTTCTTT.

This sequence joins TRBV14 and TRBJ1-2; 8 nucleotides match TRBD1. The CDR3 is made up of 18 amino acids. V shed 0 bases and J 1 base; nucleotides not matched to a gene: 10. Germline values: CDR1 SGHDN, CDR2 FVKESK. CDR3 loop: CASSQDLPDRAYNYGYTF. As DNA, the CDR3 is TGTGCCAGCAGCCAAGATCTCCCGGACAGGGCCTATAACTATGGCTACACCTTC.

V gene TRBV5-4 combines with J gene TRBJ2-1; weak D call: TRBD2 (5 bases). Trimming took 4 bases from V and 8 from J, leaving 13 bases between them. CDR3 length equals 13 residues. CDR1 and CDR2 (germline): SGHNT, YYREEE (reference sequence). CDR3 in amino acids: CASSITSFHEQFF. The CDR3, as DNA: TGTGCCAGCAGCATAACTAGTTTCCATGAGCAGTTCTTC.

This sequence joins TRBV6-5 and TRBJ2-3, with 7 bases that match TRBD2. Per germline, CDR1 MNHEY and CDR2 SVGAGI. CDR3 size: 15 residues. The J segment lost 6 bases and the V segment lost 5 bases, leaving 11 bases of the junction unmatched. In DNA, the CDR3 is TGTGCCAGCAGTCGACTAGCAGTGGGAGGCGATACGCAGTATTTT. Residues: CASSRLAVGGDTQYF.

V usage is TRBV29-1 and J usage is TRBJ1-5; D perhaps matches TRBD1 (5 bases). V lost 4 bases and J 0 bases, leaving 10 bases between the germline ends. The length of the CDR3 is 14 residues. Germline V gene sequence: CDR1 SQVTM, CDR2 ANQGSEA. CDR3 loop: CSVGGLGSNQPQHF. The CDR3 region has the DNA TGCAGCGTTGGGGGGTTAGGTAGCAATCAGCCCCAGCATTTT. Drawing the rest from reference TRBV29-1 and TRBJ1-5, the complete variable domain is SAVISQKPSRDICQRGTSLTIQCQVDSQVTMMFWYRQQPGQSLTLIATANQGSEATYESGFVIDKFPISRPNLTFSTLTVSNMSPEDSSIYLCSVGGLGSNQPQHFGDGTRLSIL.

For the CDR3, the DNA is TGTGCCTGGAGTCCGGGGAAATTTTTGGGATCCAAAAACATTCAGTACTTC. Translation gives CAWSPGKFLGSKNIQYF. The J gene is TRBJ2-4, the V gene TRBV30; D perhaps matches TRBD2 (5 bases). The CDR3 runs 17 residues. Trimming cost V 2 bases and J 2 bases, with 19 bases left between them. The germline V gene has CDR1 GTSNPN and CDR2 SVGIG (reference sequence). The full variable domain, with the rest looked up from reference TRBV30 and TRBJ2-4, is SQTIHQWPATLVQPVGSPLSLECTVEGTSNPNLYWYRQAAGRGLQLLFYSVGIGQISSEVPQNLSASRPQDRQFILSSKKLLLSDSGFYLCAWSPGKFLGSKNIQYFGAGTRLSVL.

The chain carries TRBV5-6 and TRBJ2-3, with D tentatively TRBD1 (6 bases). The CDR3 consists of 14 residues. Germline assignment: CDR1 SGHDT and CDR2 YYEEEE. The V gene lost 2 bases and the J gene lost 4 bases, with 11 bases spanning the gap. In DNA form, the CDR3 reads TGTGCCAGCAGCTTTTCCGGACAGTCAGATACGCAGTATTTT. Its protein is CASSFSGQSDTQYF.

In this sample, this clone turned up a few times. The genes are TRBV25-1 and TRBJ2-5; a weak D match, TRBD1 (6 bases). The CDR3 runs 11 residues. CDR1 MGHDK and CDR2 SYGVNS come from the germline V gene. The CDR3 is CAAGGRETQYF. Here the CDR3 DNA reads TGTGCTGCTGGGGGCCGCGAGACCCAGTACTTC.

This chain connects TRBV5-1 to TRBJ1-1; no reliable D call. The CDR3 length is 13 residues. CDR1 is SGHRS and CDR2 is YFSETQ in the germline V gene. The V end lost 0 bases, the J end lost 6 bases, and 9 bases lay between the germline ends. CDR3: CASSLELFSEAFF. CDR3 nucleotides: TGCGCCAGCAGCTTGGAATTGTTCTCTGAAGCTTTCTTT.

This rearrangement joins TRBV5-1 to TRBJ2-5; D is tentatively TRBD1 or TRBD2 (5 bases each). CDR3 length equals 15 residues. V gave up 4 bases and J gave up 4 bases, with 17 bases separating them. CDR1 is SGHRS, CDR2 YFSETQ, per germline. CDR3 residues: CASSPSTGQRETQYF. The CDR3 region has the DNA TGCGCCAGCAGCCCGTCCACGGGGCAAAGAGAGACCCAGTACTTC.

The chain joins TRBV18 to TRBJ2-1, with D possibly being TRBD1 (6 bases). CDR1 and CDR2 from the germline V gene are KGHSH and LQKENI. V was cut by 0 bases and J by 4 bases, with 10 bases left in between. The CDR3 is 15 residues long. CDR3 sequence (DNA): TGTGCCAGCTCACCACCGCCCGGGACATACAATGAGCAGTTCTTC. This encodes CASSPPPGTYNEQFF.

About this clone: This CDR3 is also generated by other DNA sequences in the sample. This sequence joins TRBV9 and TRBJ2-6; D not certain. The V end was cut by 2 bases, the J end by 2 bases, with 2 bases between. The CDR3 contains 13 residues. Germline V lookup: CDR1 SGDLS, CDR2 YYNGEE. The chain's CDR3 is CASSVPGANVLTF. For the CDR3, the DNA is TGTGCCAGCAGCGTCCCTGGGGCCAACGTCCTGACTTTC.

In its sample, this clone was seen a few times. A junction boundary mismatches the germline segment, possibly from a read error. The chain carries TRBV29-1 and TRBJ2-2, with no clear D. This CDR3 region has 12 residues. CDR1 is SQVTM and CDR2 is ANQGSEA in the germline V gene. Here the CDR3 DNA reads TGCAGCGTTAAAGAGTATACCGGGGAGCTGTTTTTT. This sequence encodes CSVKEYTGELFF.

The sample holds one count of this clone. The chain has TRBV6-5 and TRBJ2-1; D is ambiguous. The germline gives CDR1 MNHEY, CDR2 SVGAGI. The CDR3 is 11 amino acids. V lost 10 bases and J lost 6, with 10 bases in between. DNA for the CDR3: TGTGCCACCCACCGGGTCAATGAGCAGTTCTTC. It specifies CATHRVNEQFF.

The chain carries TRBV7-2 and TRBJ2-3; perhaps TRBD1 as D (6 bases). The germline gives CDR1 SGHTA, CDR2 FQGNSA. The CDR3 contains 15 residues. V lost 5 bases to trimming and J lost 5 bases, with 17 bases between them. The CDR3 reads CASSPGLDRRDTQYF. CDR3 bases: TGTGCCAGCAGCCCCGGTCTTGACAGGCGAGATACGCAGTATTTT.

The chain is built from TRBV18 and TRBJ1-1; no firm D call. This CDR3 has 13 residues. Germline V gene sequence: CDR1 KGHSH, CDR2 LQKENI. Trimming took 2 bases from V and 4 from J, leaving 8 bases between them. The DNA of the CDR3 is TGTGCCAGCTCACCATCGTTAGGCACTGAAGCTTTCTTT. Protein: CASSPSLGTEAFF.

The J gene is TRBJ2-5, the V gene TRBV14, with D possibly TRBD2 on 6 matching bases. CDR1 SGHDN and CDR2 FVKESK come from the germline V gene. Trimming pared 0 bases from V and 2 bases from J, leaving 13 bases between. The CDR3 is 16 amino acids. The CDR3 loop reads CASSQDAPGLQETQYF. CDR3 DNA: TGTGCCAGCAGCCAAGATGCCCCGGGACTGCAAGAGACCCAGTACTTC.

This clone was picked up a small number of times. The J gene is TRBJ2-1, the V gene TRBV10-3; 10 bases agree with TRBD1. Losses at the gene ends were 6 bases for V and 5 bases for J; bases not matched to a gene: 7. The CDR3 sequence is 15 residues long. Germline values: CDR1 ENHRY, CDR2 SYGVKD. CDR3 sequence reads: CAIRLGTGENNEQFF. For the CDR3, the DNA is TGTGCCATCAGACTCGGGACAGGGGAGAACAATGAGCAGTTCTTC.

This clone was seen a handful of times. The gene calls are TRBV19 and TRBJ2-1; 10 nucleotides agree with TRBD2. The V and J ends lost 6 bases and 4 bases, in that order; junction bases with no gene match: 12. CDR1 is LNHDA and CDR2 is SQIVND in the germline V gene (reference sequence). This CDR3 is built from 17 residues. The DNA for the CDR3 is TGTGCCAGTAGCCCTATCACGCTAGCGGGAGTTTACAATGAGCAGTTCTTC. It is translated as CASSPITLAGVYNEQFF.

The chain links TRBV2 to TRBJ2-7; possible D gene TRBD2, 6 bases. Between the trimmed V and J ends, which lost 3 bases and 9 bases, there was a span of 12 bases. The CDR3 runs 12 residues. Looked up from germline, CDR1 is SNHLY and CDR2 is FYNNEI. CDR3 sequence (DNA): TGTGCCAGCAGTGATGGGGGGAAGGCGCAGTACTTC. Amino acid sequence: CASSDGGKAQYF.